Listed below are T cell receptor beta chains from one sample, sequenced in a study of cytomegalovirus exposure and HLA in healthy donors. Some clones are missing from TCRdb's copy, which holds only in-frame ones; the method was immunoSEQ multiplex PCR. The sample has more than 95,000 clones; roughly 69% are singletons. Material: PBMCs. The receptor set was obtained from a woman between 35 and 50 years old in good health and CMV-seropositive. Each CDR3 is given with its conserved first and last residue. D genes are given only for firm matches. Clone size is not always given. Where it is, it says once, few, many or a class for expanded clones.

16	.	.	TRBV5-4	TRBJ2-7	TGTGCCAGCAGCTTGAGACCGGGGGTATTCGGGTACGAGCAGTACTTC	CASSLRPGVFGYEQYF
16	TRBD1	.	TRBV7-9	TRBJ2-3	TGTTCCAGCAGCTTAGTACAGGGGGTCCTGCCAGATACGCAGTATTTT	CSSSLVQGVLPDTQYF
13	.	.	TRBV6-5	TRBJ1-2	TGTGCCAGCAGTTCAGGGATTAACTATGGCTACACCTTC	CASSSGINYGYTF
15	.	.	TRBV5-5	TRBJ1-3	TGTGCCAGCAGCTTTCAGGGTTTCCCTGGAAACACCATATATTTT	CASSFQGFPGNTIYF
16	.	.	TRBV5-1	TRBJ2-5	TGCGCCAGCAGCTTGGCCGATGGGACATCTCAAGAGACCCAGTACTTC	CASSLADGTSQETQYF
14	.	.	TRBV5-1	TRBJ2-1	TGCGCCAGCAGCTTGGCTGCGCCCAACAATGAGCAGTTCTTC	CASSLAAPNNEQFF
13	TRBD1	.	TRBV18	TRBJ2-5	TGTGCCAGCTCCCCGGGGACAGAAGAGACCCAGTACTTC	CASSPGTEETQYF
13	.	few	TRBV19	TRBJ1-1	TGTGCCAGTAGTATAATGCGATCTGAAAAAGCTTTCTTT	CASSIMRSEKAFF
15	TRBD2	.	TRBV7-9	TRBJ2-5	TGTGCCAGCAGCGCGTCTAGCGGACGCGGGGAGACCCAGTACTTC	CASSASSGRGETQYF
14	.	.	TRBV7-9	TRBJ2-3	TGTTCCACAACAATGAGCGAATACACAGATACGCAGTATTTT	CSTTMSEYTDTQYF
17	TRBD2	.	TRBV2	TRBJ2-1	TGTGCCAGCAGGACTAGCGGGGTGGGACGCTCCTACAATGAGCAGTTCTTC	CASRTSGVGRSYNEQFF
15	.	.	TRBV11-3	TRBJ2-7	TGTGCCAGCAGCCCCGGCGGAGGTAGCTCCTACGAGCAGTACTTC	CASSPGGGSSYEQYF
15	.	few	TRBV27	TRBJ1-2	TGTGCCAGCAGTCCCCGAGCAGGAGGGTTTTATGGCTACACCTTC	CASSPRAGGFYGYTF
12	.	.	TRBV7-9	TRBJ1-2	TGTGCCAGCCAGGGAATTAACTATGGCTACACCTTC	CASQGINYGYTF
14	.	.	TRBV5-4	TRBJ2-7	TGTGCCAGCAGCTTGGGAGGGAGTCCCTACGAGCAGTACTTC	CASSLGGSPYEQYF
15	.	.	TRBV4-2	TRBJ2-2	TGTGCCAGCAGCCAAGATGCTGGGGGGTCCGGGGAGCTGTTTTTT	CASSQDAGGSGELFF
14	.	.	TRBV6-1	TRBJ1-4	TGTGCCAGCAGTGCAGGGATGGTTGGTGAAAAACTGTTTTTT	CASSAGMVGEKLFF
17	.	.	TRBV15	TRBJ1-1	TGTGCCACCAGCAGAGATCAGTACAGGTTAGGGAACACTGAAGCTTTCTTT	CATSRDQYRLGNTEAFF
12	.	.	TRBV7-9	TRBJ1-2	TGTGCCAGCACCCTGGCGGGGAGCGGCTACACCTTC	CASTLAGSGYTF
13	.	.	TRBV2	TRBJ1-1	TGTGCCAGCAGTATATTTAGGAACACTGAAGCTTTCTTT	CASSIFRNTEAFF
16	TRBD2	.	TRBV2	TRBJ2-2	TGTGCCAGCAAGCCCGAGGGACTAGCCTTTTCCGGGGAGCTGTTTTTT	CASKPEGLAFSGELFF
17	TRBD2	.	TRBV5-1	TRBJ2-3	TGCGCCAGCAGCTATGGACTAGCGGGATCGTCAGGAGATACGCAGTATTTT	CASSYGLAGSSGDTQYF
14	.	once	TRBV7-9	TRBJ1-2	TGTGCCAGCAGCTTTCCGGACAGATCCTATGGCTACACCTTC	CASSFPDRSYGYTF
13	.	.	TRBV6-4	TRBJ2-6	TGTGCCAGCGGGACATCTGGGGCCAACGTCCTGACTTTC	CASGTSGANVLTF
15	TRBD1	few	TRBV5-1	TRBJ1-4	TGCGCCAGCAGCATGGACAGGGCCGCTAATGAAAAACTGTTTTTT	CASSMDRAANEKLFF
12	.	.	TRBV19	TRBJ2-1	TGTGCCAGTAGTAGACTAGACAATGAGCAGTTCTTC	CASSRLDNEQFF
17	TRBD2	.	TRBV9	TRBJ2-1	TGTGCCAGCAGCGCGGGAGGGACTAACCGGGGCTACAATGAGCAGTTCTTC	CASSAGGTNRGYNEQFF